The clone carrying this TCR beta chain was recorded only once. This specimen belongs to a study of technical replicates of blood from a handful of donors. The J segment lost 5 bases and the V segment lost 7 bases, leaving 11 bases of the junction unmatched. The germline V gene encodes CDR1 LGHNT and CDR2 FRNRAP. The CDR3 is made up of 15 amino acids. Method: immunoSEQ multiplex PCR; TCRdb's copy keeps in-frame clones and lacks some. The table shows about 50,000 clones, with nearly 95% occurring only once. The J gene is TRBJ1-5, the V gene TRBV12-5, with 7 bases identical to TRBD1. The sample taken for sequencing was PBMCs. The sequence came from a human donor in good health. Some clones in this sample may be carry-over from other donors' samples. The CDR3 DNA reads TGTGCTAGTGCTTGGACAGGCGGGACCTATCAGCCCCAGCATTTT. Residues: CASAWTGGTYQPQHF.